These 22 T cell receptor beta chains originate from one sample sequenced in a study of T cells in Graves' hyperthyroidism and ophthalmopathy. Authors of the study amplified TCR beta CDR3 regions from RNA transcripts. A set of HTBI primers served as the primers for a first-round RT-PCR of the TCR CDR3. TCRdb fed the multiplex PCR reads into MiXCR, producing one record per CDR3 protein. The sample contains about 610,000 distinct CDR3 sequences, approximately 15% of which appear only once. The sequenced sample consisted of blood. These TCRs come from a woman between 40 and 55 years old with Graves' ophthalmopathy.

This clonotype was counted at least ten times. In DNA form, the CDR3 reads TGTGCCAGCACCCTATTGGGAAGTAACACCGGGGAGCTGTTTTTT. Protein product: CASTLLGSNTGELFF. This sequence joins TRBV6-1 and TRBJ2-2; no clear D gene. The germline V gene encodes CDR1 MNHNS and CDR2 SASEGT. The CDR3 contains 15 residues. V was pared by 7 bases and J by 2 bases, with 14 bases between.

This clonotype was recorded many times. The CDR3 region has the DNA TGCAGTGCCCAGGGACTAGCGGGAATCGGGCCCCTCGGGACCCAGTACTTC. This encodes CSAQGLAGIGPLGTQYF. The chain uses TRBV20-1 and TRBJ2-5; 13 bases are a match to TRBD2. J was trimmed by 7 bases and V by 6 bases; bases with no gene match: 17. The CDR3 has 17 amino acids. Germline CDR1 reads DFQATT; CDR2 reads SNEGSKA (reference sequence).

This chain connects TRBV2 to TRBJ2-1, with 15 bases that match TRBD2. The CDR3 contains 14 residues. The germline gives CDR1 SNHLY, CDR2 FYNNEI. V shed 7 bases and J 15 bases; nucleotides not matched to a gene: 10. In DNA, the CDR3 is TGTGCCAGCACCCGGACTAGCGGGAGGGCCGAGAGGTTCTTC. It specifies CASTRTSGRAERFF. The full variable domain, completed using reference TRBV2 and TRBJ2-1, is EPEVTQTPSHQVTQMGQEVILRCVPISNHLYFYWYRQILGQKVEFLVSFYNNEISEKSEIFDDQFSVERPDGSNFTLKIRSTKLEDSAMYFCASTRTSGRAERFFGPGTRLTVL.

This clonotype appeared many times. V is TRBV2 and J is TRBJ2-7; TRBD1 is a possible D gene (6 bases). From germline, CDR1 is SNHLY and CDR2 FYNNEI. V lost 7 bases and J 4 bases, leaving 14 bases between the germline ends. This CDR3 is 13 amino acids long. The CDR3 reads CASNPGTSYEQYF. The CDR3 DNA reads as TGTGCCAGCAACCCCGGGACATCTTACGAGCAGTACTTC.

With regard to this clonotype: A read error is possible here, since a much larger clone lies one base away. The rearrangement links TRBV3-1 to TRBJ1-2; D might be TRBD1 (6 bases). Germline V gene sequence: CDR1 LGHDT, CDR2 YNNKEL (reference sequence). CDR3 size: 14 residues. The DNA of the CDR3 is TGTGCCAGCAGCTTTAGAACAGGGATAGGTGGCTACGCCTTC. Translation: CASSFRTGIGGYAF.

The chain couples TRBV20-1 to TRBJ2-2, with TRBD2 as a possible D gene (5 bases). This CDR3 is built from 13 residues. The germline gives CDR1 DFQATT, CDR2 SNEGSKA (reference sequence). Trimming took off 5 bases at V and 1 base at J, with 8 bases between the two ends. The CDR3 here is CSAPGKNTGELFF. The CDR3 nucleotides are TGCAGTGCTCCGGGGAAGAACACCGGGGAGCTGTTTTTT.

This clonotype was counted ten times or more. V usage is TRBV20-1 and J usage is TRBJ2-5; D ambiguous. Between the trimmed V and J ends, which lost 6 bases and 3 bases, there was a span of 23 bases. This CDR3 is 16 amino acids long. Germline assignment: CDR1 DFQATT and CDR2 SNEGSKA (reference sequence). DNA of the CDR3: TGCAGTGCCTCCTCGCCCAGGACCCCCTCCGAAGAGACCCAGTACTTC. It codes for CSASSPRTPSEETQYF.

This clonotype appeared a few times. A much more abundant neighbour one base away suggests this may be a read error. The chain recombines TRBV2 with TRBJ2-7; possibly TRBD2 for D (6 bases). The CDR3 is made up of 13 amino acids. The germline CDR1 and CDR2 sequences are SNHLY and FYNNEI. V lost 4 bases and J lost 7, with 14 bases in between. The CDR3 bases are TGTGCCAGCAGTGTACGGGGACTCGGGGAGCAGTACTTC. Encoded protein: CASSVRGLGEQYF.

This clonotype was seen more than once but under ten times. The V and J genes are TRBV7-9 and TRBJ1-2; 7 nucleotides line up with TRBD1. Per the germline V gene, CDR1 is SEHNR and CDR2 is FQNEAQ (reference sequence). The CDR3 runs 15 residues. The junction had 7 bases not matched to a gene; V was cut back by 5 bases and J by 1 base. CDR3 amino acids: CASSLSGGGNYGYTF. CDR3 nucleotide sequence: TGTGCCAGCAGCCTCTCAGGGGGTGGTAACTATGGCTACACCTTC.

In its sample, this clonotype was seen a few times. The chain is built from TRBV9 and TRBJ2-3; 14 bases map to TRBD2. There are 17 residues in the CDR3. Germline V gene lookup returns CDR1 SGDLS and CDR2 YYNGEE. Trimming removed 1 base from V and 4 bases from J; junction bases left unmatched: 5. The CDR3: CASSVFGTSGSSDTQYF. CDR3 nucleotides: TGTGCCAGCAGCGTATTTGGGACTAGCGGGAGTTCAGATACGCAGTATTTT.

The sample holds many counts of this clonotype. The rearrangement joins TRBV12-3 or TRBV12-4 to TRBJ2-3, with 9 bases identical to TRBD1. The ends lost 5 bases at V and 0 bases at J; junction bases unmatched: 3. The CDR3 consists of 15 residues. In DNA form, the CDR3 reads TGTGCCAGCAGTCCTGGGACAGGGAGCACAGATACGCAGTATTTT. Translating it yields CASSPGTGSTDTQYF.

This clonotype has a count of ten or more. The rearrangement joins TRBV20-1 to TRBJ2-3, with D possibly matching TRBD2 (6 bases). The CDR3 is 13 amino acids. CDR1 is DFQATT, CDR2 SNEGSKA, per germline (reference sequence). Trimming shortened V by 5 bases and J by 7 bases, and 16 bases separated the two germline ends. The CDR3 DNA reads TGCAGTGCTTGGGCCGGGAGTTCATATACGCAGTATTTT. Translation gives CSAWAGSSYTQYF.

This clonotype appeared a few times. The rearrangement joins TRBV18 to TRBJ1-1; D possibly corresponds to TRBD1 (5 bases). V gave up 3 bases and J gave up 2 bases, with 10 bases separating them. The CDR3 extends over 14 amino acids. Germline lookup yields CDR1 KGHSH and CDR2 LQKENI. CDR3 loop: CASSPQTENTEAFF. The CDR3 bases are TGTGCCAGCTCACCCCAGACAGAAAACACTGAAGCTTTCTTT. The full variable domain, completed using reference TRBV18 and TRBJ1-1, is NAGVMQNPRHLVRRRGQEARLRCSPMKGHSHVYWYRQLPEEGLKFMVYLQKENIIDESGMPKERFSAEFPKEGPSILRIQQVVRGDSAAYFCASSPQTENTEAFFGQGTRLTVV.

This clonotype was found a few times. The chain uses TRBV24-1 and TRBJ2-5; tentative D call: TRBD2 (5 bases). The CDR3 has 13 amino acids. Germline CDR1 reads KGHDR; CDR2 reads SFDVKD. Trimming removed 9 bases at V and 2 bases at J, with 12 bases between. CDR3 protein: CATEGGTQETQYF. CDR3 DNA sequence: TGTGCCACCGAAGGAGGTACTCAAGAGACCCAGTACTTC.

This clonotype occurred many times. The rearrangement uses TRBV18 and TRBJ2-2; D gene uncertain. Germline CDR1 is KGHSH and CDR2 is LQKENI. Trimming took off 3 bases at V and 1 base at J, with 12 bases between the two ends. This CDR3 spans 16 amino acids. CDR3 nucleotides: TGTGCCAGCTCACCGATAAGGACGGAGAACACCGGGGAGCTGTTTTTT. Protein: CASSPIRTENTGELFF.

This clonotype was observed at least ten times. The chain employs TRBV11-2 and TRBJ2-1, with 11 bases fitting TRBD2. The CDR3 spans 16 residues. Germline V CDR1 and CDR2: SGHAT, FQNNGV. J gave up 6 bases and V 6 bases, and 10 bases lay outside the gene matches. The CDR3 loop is CASSLTSGVWGNEQFF. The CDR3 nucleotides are TGTGCCAGCAGTCTGACTAGCGGGGTCTGGGGCAATGAGCAGTTCTTC. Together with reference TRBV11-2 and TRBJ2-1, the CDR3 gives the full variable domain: EAGVAQSPRYKIIEKRQSVAFWCNPISGHATLYWYQQILGQGPKLLIQFQNNGVVDDSQLPKDRFSAERLKGVDSTLKIQPAKLEDSAVYLCASSLTSGVWGNEQFFGPGTRLTVL.

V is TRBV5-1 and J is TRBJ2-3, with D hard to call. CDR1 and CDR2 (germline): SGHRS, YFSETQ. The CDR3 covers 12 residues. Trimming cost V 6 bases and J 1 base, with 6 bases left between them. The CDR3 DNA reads TGCGCCAGCAAGGACGGCACAGATACGCAGTATTTT. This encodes CASKDGTDTQYF.

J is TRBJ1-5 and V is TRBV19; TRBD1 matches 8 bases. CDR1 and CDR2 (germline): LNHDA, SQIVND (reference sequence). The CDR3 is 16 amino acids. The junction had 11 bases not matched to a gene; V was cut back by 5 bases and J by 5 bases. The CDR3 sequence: CASSSAGQGGYQPQHF. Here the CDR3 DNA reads TGTGCCAGTAGTTCAGCAGGACAGGGCGGCTATCAGCCCCAGCATTTT. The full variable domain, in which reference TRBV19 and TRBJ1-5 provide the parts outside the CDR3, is DGGITQSPKYLFRKEGQNVTLSCEQNLNHDAMYWYRQDPGQGLRLIYYSQIVNDFQKGDIAEGYSVSREKKESFPLTVTSAQKNPTAFYLCASSSAGQGGYQPQHFGDGTRLSIL.

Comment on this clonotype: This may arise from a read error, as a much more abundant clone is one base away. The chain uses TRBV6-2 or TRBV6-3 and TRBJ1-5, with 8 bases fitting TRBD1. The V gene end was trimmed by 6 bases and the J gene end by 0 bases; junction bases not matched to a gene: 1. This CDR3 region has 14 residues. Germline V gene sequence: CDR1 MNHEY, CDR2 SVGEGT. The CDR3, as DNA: TGTGCCAGCAGAGACAGGGGTAGCAATCAGCCCCAGCATTTT. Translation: CASRDRGSNQPQHF.

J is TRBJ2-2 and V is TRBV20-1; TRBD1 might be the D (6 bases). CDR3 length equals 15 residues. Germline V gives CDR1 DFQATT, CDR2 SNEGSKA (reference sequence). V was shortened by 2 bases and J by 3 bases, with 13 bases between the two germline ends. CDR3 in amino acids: CSARTTGSDTGELFF. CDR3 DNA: TGCAGTGCTAGAACGACAGGATCCGACACCGGGGAGCTGTTTTTT.

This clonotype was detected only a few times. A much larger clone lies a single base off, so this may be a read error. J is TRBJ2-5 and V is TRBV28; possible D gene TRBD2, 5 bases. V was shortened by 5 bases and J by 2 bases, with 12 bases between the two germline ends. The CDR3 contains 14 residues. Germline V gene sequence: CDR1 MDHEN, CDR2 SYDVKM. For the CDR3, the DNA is TGTGCCAGCAGTACCCAACGGGGACAAGAGACCCAGTACTTC. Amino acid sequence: CASSTQRGQETQYF.

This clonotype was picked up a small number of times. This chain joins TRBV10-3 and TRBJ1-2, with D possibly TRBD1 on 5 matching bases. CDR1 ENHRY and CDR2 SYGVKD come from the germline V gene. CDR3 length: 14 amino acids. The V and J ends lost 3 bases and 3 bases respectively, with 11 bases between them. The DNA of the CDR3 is TGTGCCATCAGTGACCCAGGGAGGGACTATGGCTACACCTTC. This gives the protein CAISDPGRDYGYTF.